This T cell receptor beta chain comes out of a study of blood T cell repertoires in COVID-19. Whole-study context: COVID-19 samples collected from the United States, Italy and Spain covered acute and convalescent phases. From T cells, B-cell-depleted T cells, or PBMCs came the material, which was cDNA or gDNA.

The sample holds one count of this clone. Source study methods: From reference gene primer amplification, estimates of nucleated cell counts were derived. Libraries were prepared by immunoSEQ multiplex PCR; TCRdb keeps only in-frame clonotypes and omits some of them. The DNA gave D and trimming, while V, J and clone size come from that table. Seen here are tens of thousands of clones, 84% observed once, and the top ten hold around a quarter. The source of this sequence is a man aged 55 to 70 with acute or convalescent COVID-19. Sample: peripheral blood.

CDR3 protein: CASSSEGAGYTEAFF. The CDR3 DNA is TGTGCCAGCAGTTCAGAGGGGGCCGGTTACACTGAAGCTTTCTTT. The chain uses TRBV28 and TRBJ1-1, with TRBD1 matching over 7 bases. Trimming at V came to 4 bases and at J to 3 bases, leaving 8 bases not matched to a gene. Per germline, CDR1 MDHEN and CDR2 SYDVKM. The CDR3 extends over 15 amino acids.